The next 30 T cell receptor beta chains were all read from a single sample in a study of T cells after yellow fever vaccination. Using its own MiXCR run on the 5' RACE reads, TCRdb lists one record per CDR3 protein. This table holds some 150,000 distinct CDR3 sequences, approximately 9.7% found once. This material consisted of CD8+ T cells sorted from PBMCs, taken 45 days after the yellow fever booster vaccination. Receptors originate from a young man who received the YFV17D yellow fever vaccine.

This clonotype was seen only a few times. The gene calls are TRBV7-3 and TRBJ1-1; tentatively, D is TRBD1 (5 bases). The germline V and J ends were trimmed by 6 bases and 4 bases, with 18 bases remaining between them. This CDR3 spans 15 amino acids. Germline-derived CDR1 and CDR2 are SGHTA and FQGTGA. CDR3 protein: CASSHLFDRCTEAFF. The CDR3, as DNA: TGTGCCAGCAGTCACCTCTTCGACAGATGCACTGAAGCTTTCTTT.

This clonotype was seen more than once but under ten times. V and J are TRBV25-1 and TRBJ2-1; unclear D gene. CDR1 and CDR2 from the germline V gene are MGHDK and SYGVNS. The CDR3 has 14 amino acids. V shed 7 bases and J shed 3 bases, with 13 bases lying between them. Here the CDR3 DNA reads TGTGCCAGCACCGCCACTGGGAACTACAATGAGCAGTTCTTC. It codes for CASTATGNYNEQFF.

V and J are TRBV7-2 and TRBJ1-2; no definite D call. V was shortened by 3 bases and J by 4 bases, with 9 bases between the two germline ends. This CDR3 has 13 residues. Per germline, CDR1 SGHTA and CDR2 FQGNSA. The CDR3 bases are TGTGCCAGCAGCTTCGGGCCATTCTATGGCTACACCTTC. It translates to CASSFGPFYGYTF.

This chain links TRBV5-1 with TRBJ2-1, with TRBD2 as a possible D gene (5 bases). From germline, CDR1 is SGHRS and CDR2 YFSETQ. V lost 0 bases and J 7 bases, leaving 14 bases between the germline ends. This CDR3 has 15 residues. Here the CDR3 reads CASSLGTPADNEQFF. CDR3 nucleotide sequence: TGCGCCAGCAGCTTGGGTACGCCAGCGGATAATGAGCAGTTCTTC.

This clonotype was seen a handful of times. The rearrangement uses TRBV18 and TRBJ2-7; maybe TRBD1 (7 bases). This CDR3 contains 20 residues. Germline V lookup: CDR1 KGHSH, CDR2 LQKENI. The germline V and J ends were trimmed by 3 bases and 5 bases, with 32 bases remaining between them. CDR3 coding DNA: TGTGCCAGCTCACCGTTCGGCACGTCGGGAGACACCGGGACAGAAAACGAGCAGTACGTC. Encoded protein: CASSPFGTSGDTGTENEQYV.

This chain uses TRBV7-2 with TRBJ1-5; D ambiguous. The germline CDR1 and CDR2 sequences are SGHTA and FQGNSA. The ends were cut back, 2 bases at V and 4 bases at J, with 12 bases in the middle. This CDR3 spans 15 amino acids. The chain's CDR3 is CASSLFPGGNQPQHF. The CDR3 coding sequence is TGTGCCAGCAGCTTATTCCCCGGCGGAAATCAGCCCCAGCATTTT.

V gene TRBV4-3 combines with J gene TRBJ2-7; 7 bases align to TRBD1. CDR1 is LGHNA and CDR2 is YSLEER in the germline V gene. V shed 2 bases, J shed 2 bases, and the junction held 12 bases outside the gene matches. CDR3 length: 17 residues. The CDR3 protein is CASSQRLIRGQAYEQYF. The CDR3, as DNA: TGCGCCAGCAGCCAACGTCTTATTAGGGGGCAAGCCTACGAGCAGTACTTC.

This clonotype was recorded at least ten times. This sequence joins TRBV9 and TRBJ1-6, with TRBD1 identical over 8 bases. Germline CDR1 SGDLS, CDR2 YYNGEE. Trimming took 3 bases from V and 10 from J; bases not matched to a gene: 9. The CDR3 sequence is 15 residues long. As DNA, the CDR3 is TGTGCCAGCAGCGGCCGGGACAGGTTAAACTCACCCCTCCACTTT. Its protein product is CASSGRDRLNSPLHF.

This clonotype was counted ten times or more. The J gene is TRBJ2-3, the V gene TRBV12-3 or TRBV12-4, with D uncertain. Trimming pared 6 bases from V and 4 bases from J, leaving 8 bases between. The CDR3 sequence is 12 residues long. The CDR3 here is CASSLNPDTQYF. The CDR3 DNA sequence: TGTGCCAGCAGCCTGAATCCAGATACGCAGTATTTT.

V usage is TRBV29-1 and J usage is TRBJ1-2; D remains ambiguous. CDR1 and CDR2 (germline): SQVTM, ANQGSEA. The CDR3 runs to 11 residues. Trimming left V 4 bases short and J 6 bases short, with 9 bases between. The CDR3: CSVAKEDGYTF. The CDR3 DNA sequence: TGCAGCGTTGCCAAGGAGGATGGCTACACCTTC.

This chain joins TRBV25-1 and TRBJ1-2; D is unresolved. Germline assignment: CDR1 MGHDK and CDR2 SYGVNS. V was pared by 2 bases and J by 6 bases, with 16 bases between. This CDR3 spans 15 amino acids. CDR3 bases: TGTGCCAGCAGTGAAGGTTATGGAGGAAGCCATGGCTACACCTTC. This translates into CASSEGYGGSHGYTF.

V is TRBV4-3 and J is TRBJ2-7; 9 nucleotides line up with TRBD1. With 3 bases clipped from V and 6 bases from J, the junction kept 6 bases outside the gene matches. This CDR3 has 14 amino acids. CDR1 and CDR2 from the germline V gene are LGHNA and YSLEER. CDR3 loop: CASSQGTGSIEQYF. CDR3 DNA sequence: TGCGCCAGCAGCCAGGGGACAGGGTCAATCGAGCAGTACTTC.

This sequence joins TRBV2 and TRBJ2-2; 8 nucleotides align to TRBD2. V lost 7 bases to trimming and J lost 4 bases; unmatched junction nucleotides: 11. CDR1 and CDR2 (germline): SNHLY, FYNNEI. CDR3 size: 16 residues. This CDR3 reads CASNTNIAGLTGELFF. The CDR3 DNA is TGTGCCAGCAATACTAACATAGCGGGGCTCACCGGGGAGCTGTTTTTT.

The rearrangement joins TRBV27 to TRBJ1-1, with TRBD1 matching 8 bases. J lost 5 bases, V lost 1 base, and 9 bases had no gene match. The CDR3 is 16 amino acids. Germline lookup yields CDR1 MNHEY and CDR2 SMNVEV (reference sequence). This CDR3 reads CASSLYPTGEGTEAFF. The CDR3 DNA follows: TGTGCCAGCAGTTTATACCCGACAGGGGAGGGGACTGAAGCTTTCTTT.

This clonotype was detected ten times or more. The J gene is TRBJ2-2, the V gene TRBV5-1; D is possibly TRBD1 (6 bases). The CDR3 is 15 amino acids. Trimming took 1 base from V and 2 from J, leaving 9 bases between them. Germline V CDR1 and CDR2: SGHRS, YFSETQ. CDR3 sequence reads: CASSLSGGNTGELFF. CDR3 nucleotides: TGCGCCAGCAGCTTGTCTGGGGGCAACACCGGGGAGCTGTTTTTT.

The CDR3 region is CSGILAGDGNEQFF. CDR3 bases: TGCAGCGGGATCCTAGCGGGGGATGGGAATGAGCAGTTCTTC. V gene TRBV29-1 combines with J gene TRBJ2-1; the match to TRBD2 covers 10 bases. V was pared by 7 bases and J by 7 bases, with 10 bases of the junction left unmatched. CDR3 size: 14 residues. Germline V lookup: CDR1 SQVTM, CDR2 ANQGSEA.

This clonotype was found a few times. Here the CDR3 reads CASSQDLGLGTGEQYF. CDR3 nucleotides: TGCGCCAGCAGCCAAGATCTCGGGCTGGGGACGGGAGAGCAGTACTTC. This chain uses TRBV4-3 with TRBJ2-7; D may be TRBD1 or TRBD2 (5 bases each). Germline lookup yields CDR1 LGHNA and CDR2 YSLEER. This CDR3 comprises 16 residues. V lost 0 bases to trimming and J lost 7 bases, with 19 bases between them.

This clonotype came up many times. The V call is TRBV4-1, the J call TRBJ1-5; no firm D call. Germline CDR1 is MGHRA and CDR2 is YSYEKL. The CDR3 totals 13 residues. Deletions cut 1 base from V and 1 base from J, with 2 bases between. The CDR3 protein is CASSQVSNQPQHF. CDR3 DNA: TGCGCCAGCAGCCAAGTAAGCAATCAGCCCCAGCATTTT.

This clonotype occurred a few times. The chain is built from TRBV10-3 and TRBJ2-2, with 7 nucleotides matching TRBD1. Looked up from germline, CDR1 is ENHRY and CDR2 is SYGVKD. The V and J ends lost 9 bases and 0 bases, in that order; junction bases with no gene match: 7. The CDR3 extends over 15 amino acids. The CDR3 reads CAIMPQGTNTGELFF. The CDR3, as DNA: TGTGCCATTATGCCACAGGGGACGAACACCGGGGAGCTGTTTTTT.

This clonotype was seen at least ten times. The chain's CDR3 is CSASSVAEQFF. The CDR3 nucleotides are TGCAGTGCTTCTAGCGTCGCTGAGCAGTTCTTC. The chain combines TRBV20-1 with TRBJ2-1; D possibly corresponds to TRBD2 (6 bases). The CDR3 extends over 11 amino acids. The germline CDR1 and CDR2 sequences are DFQATT and SNEGSKA (reference sequence). Trimming cost V 5 bases and J 9 bases, with 11 bases left between them.

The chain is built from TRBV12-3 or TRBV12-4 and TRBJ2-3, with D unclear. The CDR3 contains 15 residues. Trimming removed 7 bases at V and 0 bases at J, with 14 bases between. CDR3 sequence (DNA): TGTGCCAGCACCCTTGGCAGCCTTAGCACAGATACGCAGTATTTT. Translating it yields CASTLGSLSTDTQYF.

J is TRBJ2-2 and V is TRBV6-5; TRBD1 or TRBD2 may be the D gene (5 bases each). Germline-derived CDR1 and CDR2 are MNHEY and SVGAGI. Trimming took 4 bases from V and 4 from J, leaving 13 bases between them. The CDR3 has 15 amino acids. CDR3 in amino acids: CASSLSGAPTGELFF. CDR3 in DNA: TGTGCCAGCAGTTTGTCCGGGGCCCCCACCGGGGAGCTGTTTTTT.

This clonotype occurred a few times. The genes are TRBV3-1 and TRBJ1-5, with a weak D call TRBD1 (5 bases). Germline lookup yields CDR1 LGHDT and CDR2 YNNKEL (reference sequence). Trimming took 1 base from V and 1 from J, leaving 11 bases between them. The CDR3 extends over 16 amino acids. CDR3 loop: CASSQGSQGSNQPQHF. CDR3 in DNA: TGTGCCAGCAGCCAAGGGTCGCAGGGCAGCAATCAGCCCCAGCATTTT. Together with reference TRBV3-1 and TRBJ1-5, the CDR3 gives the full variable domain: DTAVSQTPKYLVTQMGNDKSIKCEQNLGHDTMYWYKQDSKKFLKIMFSYNNKELIINETVPNRFSPKSPDKAHLNLHINSLELGDSAVYFCASSQGSQGSNQPQHFGDGTRLSIL.

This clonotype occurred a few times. In nucleotides, the CDR3 is TGTGCCAGCAGTAAGGACAGGCTGAACACTGAAGCTTTCTTT. Translating it yields CASSKDRLNTEAFF. The chain recombines TRBV6-5 with TRBJ1-1; 7 bases are shared with TRBD1. This CDR3 comprises 14 residues. V was pared by 5 bases and J by 0 bases, with 3 bases of the junction left unmatched. Germline CDR1 is MNHEY and CDR2 is SVGAGI.

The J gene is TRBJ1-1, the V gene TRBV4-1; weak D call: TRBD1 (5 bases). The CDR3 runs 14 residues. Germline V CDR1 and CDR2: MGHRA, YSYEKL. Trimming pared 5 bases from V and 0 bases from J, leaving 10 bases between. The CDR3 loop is CASSRDGMNTEAFF. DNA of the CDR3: TGCGCCAGCAGCAGGGACGGGATGAACACTGAAGCTTTCTTT.

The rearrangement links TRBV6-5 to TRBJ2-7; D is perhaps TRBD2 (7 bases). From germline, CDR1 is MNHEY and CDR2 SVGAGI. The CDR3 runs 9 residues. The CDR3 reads CADKGEGIV. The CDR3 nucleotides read TGTGCCGATAAGGGGGAGGGGATAGTC.

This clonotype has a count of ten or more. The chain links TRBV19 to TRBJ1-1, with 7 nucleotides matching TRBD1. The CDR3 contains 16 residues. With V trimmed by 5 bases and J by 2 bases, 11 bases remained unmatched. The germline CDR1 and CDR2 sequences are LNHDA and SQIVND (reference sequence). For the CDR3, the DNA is TGTGCCAGTAGTTTTTCCGGGACAGCTCTTAACACTGAAGCTTTCTTT. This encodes CASSFSGTALNTEAFF. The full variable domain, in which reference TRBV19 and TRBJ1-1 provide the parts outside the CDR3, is DGGITQSPKYLFRKEGQNVTLSCEQNLNHDAMYWYRQDPGQGLRLIYYSQIVNDFQKGDIAEGYSVSREKKESFPLTVTSAQKNPTAFYLCASSFSGTALNTEAFFGQGTRLTVV.

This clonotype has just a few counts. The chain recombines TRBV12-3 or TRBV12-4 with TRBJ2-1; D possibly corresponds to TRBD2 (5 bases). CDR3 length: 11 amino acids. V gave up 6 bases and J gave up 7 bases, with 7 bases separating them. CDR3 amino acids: CASSEGNEQFF. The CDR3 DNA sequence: TGTGCCAGCAGCGAGGGTAATGAGCAGTTCTTC.

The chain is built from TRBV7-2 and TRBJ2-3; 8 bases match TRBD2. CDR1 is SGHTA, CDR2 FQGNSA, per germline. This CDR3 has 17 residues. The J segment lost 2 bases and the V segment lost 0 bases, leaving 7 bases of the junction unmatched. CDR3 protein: CASSLASTSGPTDTQYF. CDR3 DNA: TGTGCCAGCAGCTTAGCATCCACTAGCGGACCCACAGATACGCAGTATTTT.

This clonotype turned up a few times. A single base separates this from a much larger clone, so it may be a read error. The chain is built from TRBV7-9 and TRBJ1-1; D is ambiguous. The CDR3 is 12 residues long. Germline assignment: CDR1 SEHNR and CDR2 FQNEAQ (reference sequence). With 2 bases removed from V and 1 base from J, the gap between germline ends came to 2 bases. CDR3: CASSLTNTEAFF. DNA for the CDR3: TGTGCCAGCAGCTTAACGAACACTGAAGCTTTCTTT.